The entry that follows covers one T cell receptor (beta chain) sequence. This CDR3 has 11 amino acids. V gave up 3 bases and J gave up 8 bases, with 10 bases separating them. Germline assignment: CDR1 DFQATT and CDR2 SNEGSKA (reference sequence). Time point noted: newly diagnosed GD, antithyroid drugs for less than 3 months. Generation of the TCR library employed RNA extracted from PBMCs. CDR3-region Arm-PCR and iRepertoire HTBI primers produced the TCR beta libraries. In TCRdb, the multiplex PCR reads were re-called with MiXCR into one record per CDR3 protein. The sample lists a few hundred thousand distinct CDR3 sequences; around 20% were seen once. These data originate in a study of regulatory T cells in long-lasting Graves disease.

The receptor was isolated from a female donor with Graves disease. This material consisted of peripheral blood mononuclear cells (PBMCs), taken at new diagnosis, from a patient treated with antithyroid drugs. The V gene is TRBV20-1, the J gene TRBJ1-2; perhaps TRBD1 as D (5 bases). CDR3 loop: CSARRDVGYTF. In DNA, the CDR3 is TGCAGTGCTAGGCGGGACGTGGGCTACACCTTC.